This T cell receptor (beta chain) emerged from a study of cytomegalovirus exposure and HLA in healthy donors. CDR1 SNHLY and CDR2 FYNNEI come from the germline V gene. Trimming removed 6 bases from V and 4 bases from J, with 15 bases in between. The CDR3 is 15 amino acids. Findings of the study overall: Researchers reported in a later analysis that common viral pathogens appeared linked to several top clusters. Sequencing artifact likely explains a cluster of highly shared sequence variants.

For this clone: The antigen remains undetermined.

The PCR employed 60 Vbeta primers together with 13 Jbeta primers. In the source study's methods: The count from a later analysis was 65 million to 90 million unique TCR beta chains, 9 million to 12 million of them shared. The method was immunoSEQ multiplex PCR; TCRdb's version includes in-frame clones alone and lacks a portion of them. V, J and clone size are those of that table, while D and trimming were read from the DNA. This sample lists about 32,000 clones; its ten largest clones have 4.8%. V gene TRBV2 combines with J gene TRBJ2-2; D unresolved. The source material was PBMCs. This clonotype originated in a female donor in good health and CMV-seronegative. CDR3 residues: CASSRTGAVTGELFF. The CDR3 region has the DNA TGTGCCAGCAGCAGAACGGGTGCTGTCACCGGGGAGCTGTTTTTT.